These 14 T cell receptor beta chains came from one sample sequenced in a study of spatial heterogeneity in lung cancer. The time point: sample taken at primary tumor resection. TCRs were sequenced from unsorted whole RNA of tumor, nontumor lung or PBMC. TCRdb analysed the 5' RACE reads with MiXCR anew, one entry per CDR3 protein. The sample has approximately 3,300 distinct CDR3 sequences; approximately 30% are singletons. The source material was PBMCs, sampled at surgery. These receptors all come from a female donor with early-stage non-small cell lung cancer.

Comment on this clonotype: This beta chain came through as a stray read in a library set up for alpha chains, and its size says little. The rearrangement joins TRBV24-1 to TRBJ1-5; TRBD1 matches 7 bases. In germline, CDR1 is KGHDR, CDR2 SFDVKD. With V trimmed by 3 bases and J by 6 bases, 7 bases remained unmatched. This CDR3 is built from 15 residues. CDR3 bases: TGTGCCACCAGTGATGATACAGGGGCAAGTCAGCCCCAGCATTTT. Its translation is CATSDDTGASQPQHF.

This clonotype was observed a handful of times. As an off-target read in a library built for alpha chains, this beta chain has a frequency of little significance. The chain uses TRBV10-3 and TRBJ2-3; TRBD1 might be the D (5 bases). V shed 8 bases and J shed 2 bases, with 17 bases lying between them. The CDR3 has 15 residues. Germline V gene sequence: CDR1 ENHRY, CDR2 SYGVKD. CDR3 DNA: TGTGCCATCCTCTCGCGTCTGGGGCCCACAGATACGCAGTATTTT. This codes for CAILSRLGPTDTQYF.

This clonotype was observed a few times. A library prepared for alpha chains yielded this beta chain as an off-target read; its size is of little meaning. This sequence joins TRBV21-1 and TRBJ2-4; the table assigns TRBD1, which was not confirmed against the DNA. TRBV21-1 is marked as a pseudogene. The CDR3 has 17 residues. CDR3 residues: CASSKGTGSVAKNIQYF. The CDR3 bases are TGTGCCAGCAGCAAAGGGACAGGGTCCGTAGCCAAAAACATTCAGTACTTC.

About this clonotype itself: In a library made to pick up alpha chains, this beta chain is a stray read with a size that means little. The rearrangement joins TRBV29-1 to TRBJ2-7, with D perhaps TRBD1 (6 bases). This CDR3 region has 14 residues. Germline CDR1 and CDR2: SQVTM and ANQGSEA. The V and J ends lost 3 bases and 3 bases respectively, with 15 bases between them. CDR3 sequence (DNA): TGCAGCGTTGATTGGCAGGGGCTGCTCTACGAGCAGTACGTC. Protein product: CSVDWQGLLYEQYV.

This clonotype was recorded a few times. This beta chain was picked up by a library intended for alpha chains and is off target, so its count carries little meaning. This chain links TRBV12-3 or TRBV12-4 with TRBJ2-2; D gene uncertain. Between the trimmed V and J ends, which lost 6 bases and 5 bases, there was a span of 4 bases. The CDR3 length is 11 residues. The CDR3 reads CASSNTGELFF. The CDR3 coding sequence is TGTGCCAGCAGCAATACCGGGGAGCTGTTTTTT.

A remark on this clonotype: This beta chain represents an off-target read in a library built for alpha chains; its size is of limited meaning. The chain links TRBV3-1 to TRBJ2-7; D gene ambiguous. Looked up from germline, CDR1 is LGHDT and CDR2 is YNNKEL (reference sequence). This CDR3 contains 12 residues. With 3 bases removed from V and 3 bases from J, the gap between germline ends came to 6 bases. In DNA, the CDR3 is TGTGCCAGCAGCCAGCGTAACTACGAGCAGTACTTC. It yields the protein CASSQRNYEQYF.

Within the sample, this clonotype is medium-sized. This beta chain came through as a stray read in a library set up for alpha chains, and its size says little. The chain carries TRBV27 and TRBJ2-7, with a tentative D call TRBD2 (6 bases). V lost 6 bases and J 3 bases, leaving 18 bases between the germline ends. This CDR3 is built from 15 residues. The germline V gene encodes CDR1 MNHEY and CDR2 SMNVEV (reference sequence). The CDR3 bases are TGTGCCAGCAGACCGATCTTTGAGCGGGTCTACGAGCAGTACTTC. Encoded protein: CASRPIFERVYEQYF.

To note about this clonotype: A library made for alpha chains picked up this beta chain off target, so its size means little. The CDR3 here is CASSAFRDSVSGANVLTF. The CDR3 nucleotides are TGTGCCAGCAGTGCCTTTCGGGACTCTGTCTCTGGGGCCAACGTCCTGACTTTC. This chain uses TRBV28 with TRBJ2-6, with a tentative D call TRBD2 (6 bases). The CDR3 loop spans 18 amino acids. V was cut by 5 bases and J by 0 bases, with 17 bases left in between. Per germline, CDR1 MDHEN and CDR2 SYDVKM. The whole variable domain, filled in from reference TRBV28 and TRBJ2-6, reads DVKVTQSSRYLVKRTGEKVFLECVQDMDHENMFWYRQDPGLGLRLIYFSYDVKMKEKGDIPEGYSVSREKKERFSLILESASTNQTSMYLCASSAFRDSVSGANVLTFGAGSRLTVL.

About this clonotype itself: This beta chain slipped into a library made for alpha chains as a stray read, so its size is not meaningful. The rearrangement joins TRBV20-1 to TRBJ2-7, with D perhaps being TRBD1 or TRBD2 (5 bases each). CDR3 size: 15 residues. From germline, CDR1 is DFQATT and CDR2 SNEGSKA (reference sequence). The V end was cut by 5 bases, the J end by 4 bases, with 21 bases between. The DNA of the CDR3 is TGCAGTGCTCCGGGCCCCGGGGCGCTTGCGTACGAGCAGTACTTC. Its translation: CSAPGPGALAYEQYF.

This clonotype showed up just a few times. Being off target in a library aimed at alpha chains, this beta chain has a size of little meaning. J is TRBJ2-6 and V is TRBV27, with 7 bases identical to TRBD1. The trim removed 6 bases at V and 0 bases at J, leaving 8 bases unmatched. Germline V CDR1 and CDR2: MNHEY, SMNVEV (reference sequence). This CDR3 contains 17 residues. Here the CDR3 reads CASRGTGVASGANVLTF. The CDR3 DNA sequence: TGTGCCAGCAGGGGAACAGGGGTTGCCTCTGGGGCCAACGTCCTGACTTTC.

Regarding this clonotype: This beta chain slipped into a library made for alpha chains as a stray read, so its size is not meaningful. The chain couples TRBV5-1 to TRBJ2-5, with 11 bases identical to TRBD2. The ends lost 5 bases at V and 5 bases at J; junction bases unmatched: 11. This CDR3 has 16 amino acids. The germline V gene has CDR1 SGHRS and CDR2 YFSETQ. CDR3 amino acids: CASSPPLAGVWETQYF. CDR3 DNA: TGCGCCAGCAGTCCTCCACTAGCGGGAGTTTGGGAGACCCAGTACTTC.

A word on this clonotype: Within a library made for alpha chains, this beta chain is off target, and its count is uninformative. This sequence joins TRBV10-3 and TRBJ2-1; no firm D call. The CDR3 has 14 amino acids. Looked up from germline, CDR1 is ENHRY and CDR2 is SYGVKD. The ends were cut back, 3 bases at V and 5 bases at J, with 11 bases in the middle. In DNA, the CDR3 is TGTGCCATCAGTGAACATTGGTCCGACAATGAGCAGTTCTTC. Its protein product is CAISEHWSDNEQFF.

This clonotype was observed a handful of times. The library was designed around alpha chains, so this beta chain is a stray read whose abundance carries little weight. The gene calls are TRBV28 and TRBJ2-3; D possibly uses TRBD1 or TRBD2 (5 bases each). V shed 6 bases and J shed 6 bases, with 25 bases lying between them. The CDR3 spans 17 residues. In germline, CDR1 is MDHEN, CDR2 SYDVKM. CDR3 nucleotide sequence: TGTGCCAGCAGAGGGGCGGACTCACGAAGCTGGCTGGATACGCAGTATTTT. As protein: CASRGADSRSWLDTQYF.

This clonotype has a handful of counts. This beta chain is an unintended read in a library built for alpha chains; its size means little. The chain uses TRBV6-5 and TRBJ2-1; D is perhaps TRBD2 (5 bases). The V gene lost 6 bases and the J gene lost 6 bases, with 18 bases spanning the gap. CDR1 and CDR2 from the germline V gene are MNHEY and SVGAGI. The CDR3 runs to 15 residues. Here the CDR3 DNA reads TGTGCCAGCAGCCATAAAAATAGCGCAGGCAATGAGCAGTTCTTC. Protein product: CASSHKNSAGNEQFF.